This passage covers 19 T cell receptor beta chains from one sample sequenced in a study of T cells in Graves' hyperthyroidism and ophthalmopathy. Amplification yielded TCR beta CDR3 regions, with RNA transcripts as the source. The TCR CDR3 first-round RT-PCR relied on the HTBI primer set. TCRdb processed the multiplex PCR reads anew with MiXCR; each CDR3 protein has one entry. The profile covers approximately 400,000 distinct CDR3 sequences, with about a sixth appearing a single time and around 30% taken by the ten largest. Specimen: blood. The receptors were gathered from a woman between 18 and 30 years old with Graves' hyperthyroidism that later progressed to Graves' ophthalmopathy.

This clonotype was seen a handful of times. Possible read error: a much larger clone is one base away. This is likely a read error, given that the CDR3 carries no conserved phenylalanine or tryptophan at its end. The V gene is TRBV7-2, the J gene TRBJ2-7; 8 nucleotides align to TRBD2. Germline lookup yields CDR1 SGHTA and CDR2 FQGNSA. The CDR3 runs to 15 residues. Trimming took 0 bases from V and 4 from J; bases not matched to a gene: 5. CDR3 loop: CASSLAPGGGYEQYS. CDR3 sequence (DNA): TGTGCCAGCAGCTTAGCCCCGGGAGGGGGTTACGAGCAGTACTCC.

J is TRBJ2-6 and V is TRBV30; no definite D call. The CDR3 covers 15 residues. V was pared by 5 bases and J by 0 bases, with 11 bases between. In germline, CDR1 is GTSNPN, CDR2 SVGIG (reference sequence). The CDR3 bases are TGTGCCTGGGTAACCAGGAGCTCTGGGGCCAACGTCCTGACTTTC. Its translation is CAWVTRSSGANVLTF.

The sample holds many counts of this clonotype. This chain connects TRBV6-1 to TRBJ1-1; D may be TRBD1 (5 bases). This CDR3 is 13 amino acids long. Deletions cut 5 bases from V and 5 bases from J, with 12 bases between. CDR1 and CDR2 from the germline V gene are MNHNS and SASEGT. The CDR3 coding sequence is TGTGCCAGCAGTCCCAGGACACCAACTGAAGCTTTCTTT. Residues: CASSPRTPTEAFF.

This clonotype was detected only a few times. The chain recombines TRBV6-2 or TRBV6-3 with TRBJ2-1; 8 nucleotides match TRBD2. The CDR3 contains 17 residues. Losses at the gene ends were 2 bases for V and 9 bases for J; bases not matched to a gene: 15. The germline V gene has CDR1 MNHEY and CDR2 SVGEGT. The CDR3 coding sequence is TGTGCCAGCAGTTACGGAGGGGGGGGACTAGTGGGAAGTGAGCAGTTCTTC. Amino acids: CASSYGGGGLVGSEQFF.

In its sample, this clonotype was seen a few times. This rearrangement joins TRBV5-4 to TRBJ2-1; weak D call: TRBD2 (5 bases). CDR1 SGHNT and CDR2 YYREEE come from the germline V gene (reference sequence). The V and J ends lost 5 bases and 8 bases respectively, with 17 bases between them. This CDR3 is 14 amino acids long. The CDR3 spells CASRRTPLVDEQFF. CDR3 sequence (DNA): TGTGCCAGCAGGAGGACTCCCCTTGTGGATGAGCAGTTCTTC.

This clonotype was picked up many times. J is TRBJ1-5 and V is TRBV28, with TRBD1 as a possible D gene (5 bases). CDR1 is MDHEN, CDR2 SYDVKM, per germline. The CDR3 has 15 amino acids. Trimming removed 6 bases at V and 1 base at J, with 13 bases between. The CDR3 protein is CASSIWRGSNQPQHF. The CDR3 DNA sequence: TGTGCCAGCAGCATATGGAGGGGAAGCAATCAGCCCCAGCATTTT.

This clonotype was seen repeatedly, ten times or more. V usage is TRBV12-3 or TRBV12-4 and J usage is TRBJ2-1, with 7 bases fitting TRBD2. V lost 1 base to trimming and J lost 8 bases; unmatched junction nucleotides: 8. This CDR3 region has 15 residues. CDR3 sequence reads: CASSLGGGPLDEQFF. The CDR3 DNA follows: TGTGCCAGCAGTTTAGGGGGAGGGCCTTTAGATGAGCAGTTCTTC.

The chain recombines TRBV27 with TRBJ1-3; a weak D match, TRBD1 (5 bases). Trimming removed 8 bases at V and 4 bases at J, with 18 bases between. The CDR3 sequence is 15 residues long. CDR1 MNHEY and CDR2 SMNVEV come from the germline V gene (reference sequence). CDR3 DNA: TGTGCCAGCGGGACGGCGAGGCTTGGCGGAAACACCATATATTTT. Residues: CASGTARLGGNTIYF.

This clonotype was recorded at least ten times. V and J are TRBV20-1 and TRBJ1-5; D call uncertain. Trimming removed 2 bases from V and 4 bases from J, with 12 bases in between. The CDR3 contains 14 residues. The V gene's germline CDR1 is DFQATT and CDR2 SNEGSKA (reference sequence). The CDR3: CSARNLRKNQPQHF. The CDR3 DNA follows: TGCAGTGCTAGAAATTTACGCAAAAATCAGCCCCAGCATTTT.

This clonotype was found a few times. V and J are TRBV20-1 and TRBJ1-2; D may be TRBD1 (6 bases). The germline CDR1 and CDR2 sequences are DFQATT and SNEGSKA (reference sequence). V dropped 2 bases and J dropped 4 bases, with 20 bases sitting between them. There are 16 residues in the CDR3. CDR3 coding DNA: TGCAGTGCTAGACCACCTACAGGGCCCGGGGGCTATGGCTACACCTTC. It translates to CSARPPTGPGGYGYTF.

This clonotype has more than one count but fewer than ten. Here the CDR3 DNA reads TGCAGTGCTAGAGATCCAAATCGACAGGGGGCGCCGAAAATTAATTCACCCCTCCACTTT. It translates to CSARDPNRQGAPKINSPLHF. The chain carries TRBV20-1 and TRBJ1-6; 10 bases are a match to TRBD1. Trimming at V came to 0 bases and at J to 6 bases, leaving 17 bases not matched to a gene. This CDR3 region has 20 residues. The germline gives CDR1 DFQATT, CDR2 SNEGSKA (reference sequence).

This sequence joins TRBV4-2 and TRBJ2-3; D unclear. Germline CDR1 LGHNA, CDR2 YNFKEQ. The germline V and J ends were trimmed by 1 base and 4 bases, with 12 bases remaining between them. This CDR3 region has 15 residues. The CDR3 region is CASSQGAPSADTQYF. The CDR3 bases are TGTGCCAGCAGCCAAGGGGCCCCGTCCGCAGATACGCAGTATTTT.

Concerning this clonotype: Since a much larger clone is just one base distant, this may be a read error. The genes are TRBV29-1 and TRBJ2-3, with a weak D call TRBD1 (6 bases). This CDR3 is built from 12 residues. The V end was cut by 4 bases, the J end by 8 bases, with 13 bases between. Germline lookup yields CDR1 SQVTM and CDR2 ANQGSEA. DNA of the CDR3: TGCAGCGTTGGAAACAGGGCGGGTACGCAGTATTTT. This codes for CSVGNRAGTQYF.

This chain links TRBV4-1 with TRBJ1-1, with 7 bases that match TRBD1. In germline, CDR1 is MGHRA, CDR2 YSYEKL. J gave up 6 bases and V 1 base, and 5 bases lay outside the gene matches. The CDR3 consists of 14 residues. CDR3 sequence reads: CASSQVTGRPEAFF. Here the CDR3 DNA reads TGCGCCAGCAGCCAAGTGACAGGGCGTCCTGAAGCTTTCTTT.

This clonotype has more than one count but fewer than ten. V and J are TRBV20-1 and TRBJ2-3, with D maybe TRBD2 (6 bases). V lost 1 base and J 1 base, leaving 18 bases between the germline ends. There are 17 residues in the CDR3. Germline CDR1 reads DFQATT; CDR2 reads SNEGSKA (reference sequence). The CDR3 spells CSARVDRLVPGTDTQYF. The CDR3 DNA reads as TGCAGTGCTAGAGTAGACCGACTAGTCCCTGGCACAGATACGCAGTATTTT.

This clonotype has a count of ten or more. This sequence joins TRBV12-3 or TRBV12-4 and TRBJ1-4; 9 bases fit TRBD1. This CDR3 comprises 17 residues. Trimming removed 7 bases from V and 11 bases from J; junction bases left unmatched: 20. CDR3 coding DNA: TGTGCCAGCACCCCTTCTGGGACAGGGCTTATAATGAGGAAACTGTTTTTT. The encoded protein is CASTPSGTGLIMRKLFF.

Many counts were recorded for this clonotype. The genes are TRBV7-8 and TRBJ1-2, with D possibly being TRBD1 (6 bases). The CDR3 runs 16 residues. V was pared by 5 bases and J by 2 bases, with 18 bases between. CDR1 is SGHVS and CDR2 is FQNEAQ in the germline V gene. CDR3 protein: CASSAQGAGSNYGYTF. CDR3 bases: TGTGCCAGCAGCGCACAGGGAGCGGGATCGAACTATGGCTACACCTTC. The full variable domain, rest sourced from reference TRBV7-8 and TRBJ1-2, is GAGVSQSPRYKVAKRGQDVALRCDPISGHVSLFWYQQALGQGPEFLTYFQNEAQLDKSGLPSDRFFAERPEGSVSTLKIQRTQQEDSAVYLCASSAQGAGSNYGYTFGSGTRLTVV.

This clonotype was observed at least ten times. A read error may account for a junction end that differs from germline. This chain uses TRBV5-1 with TRBJ2-7; TRBD2 aligns across 9 bases. Germline V gene data show CDR1 as SGHRS and CDR2 as YFSETQ. The CDR3 has 17 amino acids. The CDR3 nucleotides read TGCGCCAGCAGCTGGAAGGCGATAGCGGGAGTCTCCAACGAGCAGTACTTC. Protein product: CASSWKAIAGVSNEQYF.

Only a few counts were recorded for this clonotype. The chain joins TRBV2 to TRBJ2-3; D is unclear. Trimming took 3 bases from V and 0 from J, leaving 10 bases between them. CDR3 length: 15 amino acids. Germline lookup yields CDR1 SNHLY and CDR2 FYNNEI. As DNA, the CDR3 is TGTGCCAGCAGTGATAGGGCGGAAAGCACAGATACGCAGTATTTT. Translating gives CASSDRAESTDTQYF. The full variable domain, completed using reference TRBV2 and TRBJ2-3, is EPEVTQTPSHQVTQMGQEVILRCVPISNHLYFYWYRQILGQKVEFLVSFYNNEISEKSEIFDDQFSVERPDGSNFTLKIRSTKLEDSAMYFCASSDRAESTDTQYFGPGTRLTVL.